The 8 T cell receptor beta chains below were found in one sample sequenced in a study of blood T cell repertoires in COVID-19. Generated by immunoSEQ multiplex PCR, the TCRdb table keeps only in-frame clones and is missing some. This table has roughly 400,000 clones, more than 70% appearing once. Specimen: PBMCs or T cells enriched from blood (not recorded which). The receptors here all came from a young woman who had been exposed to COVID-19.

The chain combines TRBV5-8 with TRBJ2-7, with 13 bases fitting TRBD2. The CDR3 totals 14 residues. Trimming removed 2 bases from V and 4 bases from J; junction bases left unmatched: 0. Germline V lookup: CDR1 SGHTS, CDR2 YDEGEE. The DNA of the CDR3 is TGTGCCAGCAGCTTACTAGCGGGAGGGTACGAGCAGTACTTC. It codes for CASSLLAGGYEQYF.

CDR3: CASSFVAGALTDTQYF. As DNA, the CDR3 is TGTGCCAGCAGCTTCGTAGCGGGAGCTCTTACAGATACGCAGTATTTT. The chain recombines TRBV7-2 with TRBJ2-3; 9 bases fit TRBD2. The CDR3 runs 16 residues. Germline loops: CDR1 SGHTA, CDR2 FQGNSA. V trimming: 3 bases; J trimming: 3 bases; junction bases outside the gene matches: 7.

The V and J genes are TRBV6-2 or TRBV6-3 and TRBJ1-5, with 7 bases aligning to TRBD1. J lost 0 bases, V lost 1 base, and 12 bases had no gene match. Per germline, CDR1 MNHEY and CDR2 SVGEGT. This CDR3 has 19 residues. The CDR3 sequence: CASSYFSTGLGYSNQPQHF. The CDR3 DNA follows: TGTGCCAGCAGTTACTTCTCGACAGGGTTGGGATATAGCAATCAGCCCCAGCATTTT.

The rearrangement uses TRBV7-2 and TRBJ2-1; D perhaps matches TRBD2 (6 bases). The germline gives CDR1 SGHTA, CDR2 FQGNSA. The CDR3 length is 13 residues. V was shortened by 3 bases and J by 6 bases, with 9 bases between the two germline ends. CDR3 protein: CASSFFGGNEQFF. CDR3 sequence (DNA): TGTGCCAGCAGCTTTTTCGGGGGCAATGAGCAGTTCTTC.

This CDR3 reads CASSPKGEGEHQPQHF. The DNA of the CDR3 is TGTGCCAGCAGCCCTAAGGGGGAAGGGGAACATCAGCCCCAGCATTTT. The V and J genes are TRBV4-2 and TRBJ1-5; maybe TRBD1 (6 bases). Trimming took off 4 bases at V and 5 bases at J, with 18 bases between the two ends. This CDR3 is 16 amino acids long. Germline CDR1 and CDR2: LGHNA and YNFKEQ.

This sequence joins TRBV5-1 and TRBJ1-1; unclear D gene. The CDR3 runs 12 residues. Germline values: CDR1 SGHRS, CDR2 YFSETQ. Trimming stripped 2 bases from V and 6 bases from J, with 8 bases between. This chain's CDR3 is CASSFGGPEAFF. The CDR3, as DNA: TGCGCCAGCAGCTTTGGAGGCCCTGAAGCTTTCTTT.

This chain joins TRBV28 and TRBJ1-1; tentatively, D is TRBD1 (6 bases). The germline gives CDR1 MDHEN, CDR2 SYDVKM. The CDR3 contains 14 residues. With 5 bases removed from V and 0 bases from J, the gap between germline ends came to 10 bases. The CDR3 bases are TGTGCCAGCAGTCAAAGGGGGATGAACACTGAAGCTTTCTTT. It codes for CASSQRGMNTEAFF.

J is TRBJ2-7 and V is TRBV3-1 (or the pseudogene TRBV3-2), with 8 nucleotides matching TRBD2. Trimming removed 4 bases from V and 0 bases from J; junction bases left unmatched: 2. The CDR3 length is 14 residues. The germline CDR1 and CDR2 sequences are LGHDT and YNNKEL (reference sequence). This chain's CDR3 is CASSLAGISYEQYF. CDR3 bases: TGTGCCAGCAGCCTAGCGGGAATCTCCTACGAGCAGTACTTC.